Here is one T cell receptor (beta chain) with its context. Its specificity is unknown. These data are taken from a study of T cell repertoires in cytomegalovirus infection. V lost 3 bases, J lost 8 bases, and 10 bases stayed unmatched. The CDR3 is made up of 15 amino acids. Germline V lookup: CDR1 MNHEY, CDR2 SMNVEV (reference sequence). One entry per CDR3 protein, called by TCRdb with MiXCR from the reads. The table has about 900,000 distinct CDR3 sequences, about a third seen once; the top ten hold over 13%. This specimen consisted of cultured CD8+ T cells from PBMCs, obtained from culture after CMV antigen stimulation. The TCR comes from a human donor in good health (CMV status not recorded). Some clones in this sample may be carry-over from other donors' samples. The rearrangement joins TRBV27 to TRBJ2-1; 7 bases fit TRBD2. CDR3 in DNA: TGTGCCAGCAGTTTGGACGGGAAGGGGAGGGATGAGCAGTTCTTC. This codes for CASSLDGKGRDEQFF.